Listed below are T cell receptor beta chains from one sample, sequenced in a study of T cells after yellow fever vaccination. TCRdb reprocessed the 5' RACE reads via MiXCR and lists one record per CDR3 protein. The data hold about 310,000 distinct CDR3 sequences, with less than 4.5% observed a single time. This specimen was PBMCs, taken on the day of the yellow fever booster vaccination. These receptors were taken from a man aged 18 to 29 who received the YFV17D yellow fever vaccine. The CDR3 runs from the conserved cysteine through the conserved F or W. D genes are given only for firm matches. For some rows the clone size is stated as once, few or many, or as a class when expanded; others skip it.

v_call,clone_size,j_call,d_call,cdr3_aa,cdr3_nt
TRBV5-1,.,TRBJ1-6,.,CASSLEYKYSYNSPLHF,TGCGCCAGCAGCTTGGAGTACAAATACTCCTATAATTCACCCCTCCACTTT
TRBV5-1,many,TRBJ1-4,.,CASSFNQPGEKLFF,TGCGCCAGCAGCTTTAACCAACCCGGCGAAAAACTGTTTTTT
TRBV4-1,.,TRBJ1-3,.,CASSQPNLGVGNTIYF,TGCGCCAGCAGCCAACCCAACTTGGGGGTAGGAAACACCATATATTTT
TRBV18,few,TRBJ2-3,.,CASSPPPGTQYF,TGTGCCAGCTCGCCCCCACCCGGTACGCAGTATTTT
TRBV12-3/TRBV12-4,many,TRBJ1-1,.,CASSTLGSPNTEAFF,TGTGCCAGCAGCACCCTCGGGAGCCCGAACACTGAAGCTTTCTTT
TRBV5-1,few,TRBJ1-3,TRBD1,CASSPGTVNSGNTIYF,TGCGCCAGCAGCCCCGGGACAGTCAACTCTGGAAACACCATATATTTT
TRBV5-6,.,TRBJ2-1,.,CASSLGGAGDDEQFF,TGTGCCAGCAGCTTGGGCGGGGCAGGAGATGACGAGCAGTTCTTC
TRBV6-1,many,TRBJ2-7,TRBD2,CASSGGAGVFGSEQYF,TGTGCCAGCAGCGGGGGGGCCGGTGTTTTCGGAAGCGAGCAGTACTTC
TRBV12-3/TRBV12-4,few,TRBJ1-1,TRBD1,CASRTGWAEAFF,TGTGCCAGCAGGACAGGGTGGGCTGAAGCTTTCTTT
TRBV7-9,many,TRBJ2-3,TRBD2,CASSPRASGEPDTQYF,TGTGCCAGCAGCCCCCGGGCTAGCGGGGAACCAGATACGCAGTATTTT
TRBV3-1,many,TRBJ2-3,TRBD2,CASSQPGTITDTQYF,TGTGCCAGCAGCCAACCCGGGACTATCACAGATACGCAGTATTTT
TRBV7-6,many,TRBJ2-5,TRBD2,CASSKGTSGTYQNQYF,TGTGCCAGCAGCAAGGGGACTAGCGGAACCTACCAGAACCAGTACTTC
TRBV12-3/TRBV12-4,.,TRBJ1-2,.,CASSPEFYGYTF,TGTGCCAGCAGTCCCGAGTTTTATGGCTACACCTTC
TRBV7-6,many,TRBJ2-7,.,CASSWDISYEQYF,TGTGCCAGCAGCTGGGACATTTCCTACGAGCAGTACTTC
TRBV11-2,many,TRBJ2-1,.,CASSLAGASSYNEQFF,TGTGCCAGCAGCTTAGCGGGGGCCAGCTCCTACAATGAGCAGTTCTTC
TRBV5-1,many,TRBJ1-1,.,CASSRGGHTEAFF,TGCGCCAGCAGCCGGGGGGGTCACACTGAAGCTTTCTTT
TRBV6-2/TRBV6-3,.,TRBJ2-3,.,CASSGRSRGTDTQYF,TGTGCCAGCAGTGGCCGGTCCCGCGGGACAGATACGCAGTATTTT